A single sample gave rise to the 26 T cell receptor beta chains below, sequenced in a study of shared clonotypes between healthy human individuals. Produced via immunoSEQ multiplex PCR; TCRdb's table is partial and in-frame only. Among around 2,000,000 clones listed, about 92% were seen once. Naive-designated CD8 cells lacked CD45RO, were positively enriched for CCR7, and omitted terminally differentiated effector memory CD45RA+ cells. Sequences were obtained from naive CD8+ T cells from PBMCs. These receptors were obtained from a man between 18 and 35 years old in good health. Some clones in this sample may be carry-over from other donors' samples.

J is TRBJ2-7 and V is TRBV4-3, with D tentatively TRBD2 (7 bases). Trimming cost V 4 bases and J 3 bases, with 13 bases left between them. CDR1 LGHNA and CDR2 YSLEER come from the germline V gene. CDR3 length equals 14 residues. The chain's CDR3 is CASSPGGLDYEQYF. The CDR3 DNA reads as TGCGCCAGCAGCCCCGGGGGGCTGGACTACGAGCAGTACTTC.

This rearrangement joins TRBV9 to TRBJ2-7; TRBD2 is a possible D gene (5 bases). The V and J ends lost 4 bases and 4 bases respectively, with 15 bases between them. Germline V CDR1 and CDR2: SGDLS, YYNGEE. The CDR3 has 14 residues. The CDR3 region has the DNA TGTGCCAGCAGCCTCGGAAGGGAGCATTACGAGCAGTACTTC. Its translation: CASSLGREHYEQYF.

The genes are TRBV19 and TRBJ2-7; weak D call: TRBD2 (10 bases). This CDR3 has 18 amino acids. Germline V CDR1 and CDR2: LNHDA, SQIVND (reference sequence). Trimming pared 5 bases from V and 2 bases from J, leaving 25 bases between. The CDR3 sequence is CASSPGTGLAGAAYEQYF. The DNA of the CDR3 is TGTGCCAGTAGTCCCGGGACAGGGCTAGCGGGGGCTGCCTACGAGCAGTACTTC.

This sequence joins TRBV2 and TRBJ1-2; D uncertain. The V gene's germline CDR1 is SNHLY and CDR2 FYNNEI. This CDR3 has 13 residues. The V end was cut by 0 bases, the J end by 4 bases, with 6 bases between. The CDR3 protein is CASSEARSYGYTF. Written as DNA, the CDR3 is TGTGCCAGCAGTGAAGCCCGGAGCTATGGCTACACCTTC.

The table lists this clone with a count of one. The J gene is TRBJ2-3, the V gene TRBV28; D is uncertain. The V gene lost 8 bases and the J gene lost 2 bases, with 17 bases spanning the gap. Germline V gene lookup returns CDR1 MDHEN and CDR2 SYDVKM. The CDR3 extends over 15 amino acids. Here the CDR3 DNA reads TGTGCCAGCTCCCCCGGTAAAGCCTTCACAGATACGCAGTATTTT. Translating gives CASSPGKAFTDTQYF.

J is TRBJ2-1 and V is TRBV7-9, with D possibly TRBD2 on 6 matching bases. Trimming stripped 5 bases from V and 0 bases from J, with 14 bases between. Per germline, CDR1 SEHNR and CDR2 FQNEAQ (reference sequence). There are 16 residues in the CDR3. Here the CDR3 reads CASSRRDGSSYNEQFF. The CDR3, as DNA: TGTGCCAGCAGCCGACGGGACGGGAGCTCCTACAATGAGCAGTTCTTC.

The chain recombines TRBV28 with TRBJ2-1, with a weak D call TRBD1 (6 bases). The germline CDR1 and CDR2 sequences are MDHEN and SYDVKM. This CDR3 has 13 residues. V gave up 1 base and J gave up 8 bases, with 9 bases separating them. DNA of the CDR3: TGTGCCAGCAGTTTATCTGGGGGCTATGAGCAGTTCTTC. Encoded protein: CASSLSGGYEQFF.

This rearrangement joins TRBV9 to TRBJ2-1; 13 bases are a match to TRBD2. Trimming cost V 3 bases and J 8 bases; bases outside gene matches: 8. CDR3 length equals 16 residues. CDR1 is SGDLS and CDR2 is YYNGEE in the germline V gene. The CDR3 is CASSEQLAGGNHEQFF. CDR3 nucleotide sequence: TGTGCCAGCAGCGAACAACTAGCGGGAGGGAATCATGAGCAGTTCTTC.

This clone was seen just once. The chain links TRBV11-2 to TRBJ2-7; no reliable D call. The CDR3 is 17 amino acids. The V gene's germline CDR1 is SGHAT and CDR2 FQNNGV. V was trimmed by 4 bases and J by 3 bases, leaving 22 bases between them. CDR3 bases: TGTGCCAGCAGCTCAAGTTCCGGATCCAATATCCTCTACGAGCAGTACTTC. Translation gives CASSSSSGSNILYEQYF.

This clone showed up just a few times. This sequence joins TRBV9 and TRBJ2-5; the D is unclear. V was pared by 0 bases and J by 0 bases, with 0 bases between. This CDR3 is built from 12 residues. Germline V gene lookup returns CDR1 SGDLS and CDR2 YYNGEE. The chain's CDR3 is CASSVDQETQYF. The CDR3 coding sequence is TGTGCCAGCAGCGTAGACCAAGAGACCCAGTACTTC.

The chain links TRBV2 to TRBJ2-7; 7 nucleotides agree with TRBD2. This CDR3 has 16 residues. Trimming cost V 1 base and J 4 bases; bases outside gene matches: 10. Germline CDR1 SNHLY, CDR2 FYNNEI. The CDR3 loop reads CASSEGFFGSGYEQYF. The CDR3 bases are TGTGCCAGCAGTGAAGGCTTTTTCGGTAGCGGGTACGAGCAGTACTTC.

V gene TRBV27 combines with J gene TRBJ1-1; D gene ambiguous. The CDR3 is made up of 15 amino acids. Germline values: CDR1 MNHEY, CDR2 SMNVEV (reference sequence). The V end was cut by 6 bases, the J end by 2 bases, with 16 bases between. The CDR3 sequence: CASSLAFGFNTEAFF. CDR3 sequence (DNA): TGTGCCAGCAGCCTGGCATTCGGGTTTAACACTGAAGCTTTCTTT.

In DNA form, the CDR3 reads TGTGCCAGCAGCCTCGGGACAGGGAGTTGGGCTTTCTTT. It encodes CASSLGTGSWAFF. V and J are TRBV5-5 and TRBJ1-1, with TRBD1 identical over 9 bases. V shed 4 bases and J 11 bases; nucleotides not matched to a gene: 9. Germline V lookup: CDR1 SGHKS, CDR2 YYEKEE (reference sequence). CDR3 length: 13 amino acids.

V and J are TRBV28 and TRBJ2-1; perhaps D is TRBD1 or TRBD2 (5 bases each). Germline-derived CDR1 and CDR2 are MDHEN and SYDVKM. The V and J ends lost 4 bases and 7 bases respectively, with 17 bases between them. The CDR3 has 15 amino acids. The CDR3 region is CASSWTGTSKNEQFF. Written as DNA, the CDR3 is TGTGCCAGCAGTTGGACCGGGACGTCAAAAAATGAGCAGTTCTTC.

The chain couples TRBV5-1 to TRBJ2-7; the D gene is possibly TRBD1 (5 bases). Germline V gene sequence: CDR1 SGHRS, CDR2 YFSETQ. This CDR3 spans 15 amino acids. V was clipped by 4 bases and J by 3 bases, with 17 bases between them. CDR3 in DNA: TGCGCCAGCAGCCTCTCGTGGGGCCAGGGCTACGAGCAGTACTTC. Translated, it gives CASSLSWGQGYEQYF.

This clone was counted a few times. The chain has TRBV9 and TRBJ1-1; D may be TRBD1 (6 bases). The CDR3 contains 16 residues. Trimming stripped 3 bases from V and 7 bases from J, with 22 bases between. Germline CDR1 is SGDLS and CDR2 is YYNGEE. The CDR3, as DNA: TGTGCCAGCAGCGAGCCCTCCTCTACACAGGGCCGTGAAGCTTTCTTT. It yields the protein CASSEPSSTQGREAFF.

The J gene is TRBJ2-1, the V gene TRBV7-9; tentative D call: TRBD2 (6 bases). CDR1 and CDR2 (germline): SEHNR, FQNEAQ (reference sequence). Trimming shortened V by 1 base and J by 0 bases, and 13 bases separated the two germline ends. CDR3 length: 17 residues. The CDR3, as DNA: TGTGCCAGCAGCTTAGTTGGGCGGGGAAGCTCCTACAATGAGCAGTTCTTC. Translated: CASSLVGRGSSYNEQFF.

CDR3 amino acids: CASSQNSLAGVVYEQYF. DNA of the CDR3: TGCGCCAGCAGCCAAAATTCACTAGCGGGAGTCGTCTACGAGCAGTACTTC. The chain has TRBV4-1 and TRBJ2-7; 11 bases align to TRBD2. V lost 2 bases, J lost 3 bases, and 9 bases stayed unmatched. CDR3 length equals 17 residues. Germline loops: CDR1 MGHRA, CDR2 YSYEKL.

V gene TRBV28 combines with J gene TRBJ2-7, with TRBD1 as a possible D gene (5 bases). Trimming pared 7 bases from V and 0 bases from J, leaving 10 bases between. Germline CDR1 is MDHEN and CDR2 is SYDVKM. This CDR3 is built from 13 residues. CDR3 region: CASNLRGSYEQYF. DNA of the CDR3: TGTGCCAGCAACTTAAGGGGCTCCTACGAGCAGTACTTC.

The chain links TRBV30 to TRBJ1-4, with 8 nucleotides matching TRBD1. This CDR3 has 11 amino acids. Germline V gives CDR1 GTSNPN, CDR2 SVGIG (reference sequence). J gave up 8 bases and V 7 bases, and 3 bases lay outside the gene matches. CDR3 sequence (DNA): TGTGCCTTCAGGACAGGGGAAAAACTGTTTTTT. Amino acids: CAFRTGEKLFF.

The chain employs TRBV28 and TRBJ2-3; 9 bases are shared with TRBD1. Trimming at V came to 2 bases and at J to 0 bases, leaving 3 bases not matched to a gene. Germline CDR1 reads MDHEN; CDR2 reads SYDVKM. CDR3 size: 16 residues. The CDR3 loop reads CASSLGDRDSTDTQYF. Here the CDR3 DNA reads TGTGCCAGCAGTTTAGGGGACAGGGATAGCACAGATACGCAGTATTTT.

The gene calls are TRBV5-8 and TRBJ2-1; D is undetermined. Germline assignment: CDR1 SGHTS and CDR2 YDEGEE. The CDR3 contains 15 residues. With 3 bases removed from V and 5 bases from J, the gap between germline ends came to 15 bases. CDR3 in DNA: TGTGCCAGCAGCTATGGATTAGGGCTTGACAATGAGCAGTTCTTC. Translated: CASSYGLGLDNEQFF.

In DNA form, the CDR3 reads TGTGCCAGCAGCTTCCATTTTCCCGAGACAGGGAGCTCCTACAATGAGCAGTTCTTC. Its translation: CASSFHFPETGSSYNEQFF. The rearrangement joins TRBV7-9 to TRBJ2-1; 7 bases agree with TRBD1. J was trimmed by 0 bases and V by 3 bases; bases with no gene match: 14. Germline V gives CDR1 SEHNR, CDR2 FQNEAQ (reference sequence). The CDR3 has 19 amino acids.

J is TRBJ2-7 and V is TRBV27; 8 bases align to TRBD1. Trimming at V came to 6 bases and at J to 4 bases, leaving 8 bases not matched to a gene. CDR1 and CDR2 from the germline V gene are MNHEY and SMNVEV (reference sequence). This CDR3 comprises 14 residues. The CDR3 region is CASRYTGGPYEQYF. CDR3 bases: TGTGCCAGCAGGTACACAGGGGGGCCGTACGAGCAGTACTTC.

The V gene is TRBV25-1, the J gene TRBJ2-1, with TRBD2 matching over 7 bases. CDR1 MGHDK and CDR2 SYGVNS come from the germline V gene. V shed 0 bases, J shed 1 base, and the junction held 3 bases outside the gene matches. CDR3 length: 16 residues. The DNA of the CDR3 is TGTGCCAGCAGTGAATACGTGGGGGGGTCCTACAATGAGCAGTTCTTC. Its protein is CASSEYVGGSYNEQFF.

This clone was observed once. The chain recombines TRBV29-1 with TRBJ1-1; 11 nucleotides agree with TRBD1. The junction had 11 bases not matched to a gene; V was cut back by 6 bases and J by 5 bases. The CDR3 length is 15 residues. CDR1 is SQVTM, CDR2 ANQGSEA, per germline. The CDR3 DNA reads as TGCAGCGTGCCCGGACAGGGGGCGACCGGTACTGAAGCTTTCTTT. Its protein product is CSVPGQGATGTEAFF.